At least ten counts were recorded for the clone carrying this TCR beta chain. What it recognizes is unknown. By 5'RACE template switching, TCR cDNA was produced, with a universal primer site and UMIs added in the process. TCRdb ran MiXCR on the 5' RACE reads and lists one entry per CDR3 protein. The sample includes 250,000 or so distinct CDR3 sequences, around 3.5% of them seen just once. The sample originates from a study of T cells after yellow fever vaccination. The study, taken as a whole, reports: Contaminating bulk clonotypes could be abundant in FACS-sorted repertoires. Most clones from primary vaccination were detected again post-booster (about 95% CD4, around 88% CD8). Peak timing came faster in the weaker secondary response, day 5 versus 15.

The junction had 2 bases not matched to a gene; V was cut back by 3 bases and J by 3 bases. The length of the CDR3 is 14 residues. Germline CDR1 and CDR2: SGHKS and YYEKEE (reference sequence). This TCR derives from a man between 18 and 29 years old who received the YFV17D yellow fever vaccine. The material sequenced was PBMCs, taken 15 days after the yellow fever booster vaccination. The chain has TRBV5-5 and TRBJ1-5; TRBD1 matches at 8 bases. CDR3 protein: CASSWTGINQPQHF. For the CDR3, the DNA is TGTGCCAGCAGCTGGACAGGGATCAATCAGCCCCAGCATTTT.